These T cell receptor beta chains were read from a single sample in a study of cytotoxic CD8 clonotypes in ibrutinib-treated CLL. Sequencing used immunoSEQ multiplex PCR; TCRdb keeps in-frame clones, though not all of them. Among over 200,000 clones listed, roughly 65% were seen once. The sequencing here drew on PBMCs, taken after 12 months of ibrutinib treatment. The receptor set was obtained from a human donor with chronic lymphocytic leukemia. The CDR3 runs from the conserved cysteine through the conserved F or W. D genes are given only for firm matches. Where a row states a size, it is once, few, many or the class of an expanded clone; other rows omit it.

TRBV30	few	TRBD1	TRBJ1-2	TGTGCCTGGAGTGTGATGGCAGGGGGCGGTGGCTACACCTTC	CAWSVMAGGGGYTF
TRBV6-5	-	-	TRBJ1-2	TGTGCCACCAAATCCGGGACAAGCGAAGGCTACACCTTC	CATKSGTSEGYTF
TRBV11-3	-	-	TRBJ2-5	TGTGCCAGCAGCTTTGTAAGGGGAAGAGACGCCCAGTACTTC	CASSFVRGRDAQYF
TRBV7-9	-	-	TRBJ1-1	TGTGCCAGCAGCCCGAACTTCTCGAACACTGAAGCTTTCTTT	CASSPNFSNTEAFF
TRBV23-1	-	-	TRBJ1-5	TGCGCCAGCAGTCAATTCTCGAGTCCAGCCTTTAGCAATCAGCCCCAGCATTTT	CASSQFSSPAFSNQPQHF
TRBV6-6	few	-	TRBJ1-4	TGTGCCAGCAACCCGGGACGGATCTCAACTAATGAAAAACTGTTTTTT	CASNPGRISTNEKLFF
TRBV14	-	-	TRBJ1-4	TGTGCCAGCAGCTCCAGACATGAAAAACTGTTTTTT	CASSSRHEKLFF
TRBV30	-	-	TRBJ1-3	TGTGCCTGGAGTGTAAGGAGTGGAAACACCATATATTTT	CAWSVRSGNTIYF
TRBV5-6	-	-	TRBJ1-2	TGTGCCAGCAGCTCCCTTCTCTTGGGGATAGGCTACACCTTC	CASSSLLLGIGYTF
TRBV6-6	-	-	TRBJ1-4	TGTGCCAGCAGCCGACAGGCCTCGACAACTAATGAAAAACTGTTTTTT	CASSRQASTTNEKLFF
TRBV7-2	once	TRBD1	TRBJ2-7	TGTGCCAGCAGCTTTAGACAGGGATCCAACGAGCAGTACTTC	CASSFRQGSNEQYF
TRBV6-1	few	TRBD2	TRBJ2-7	TGTGCCAGTGGACTAGCGAATTCCTACGAGCAGTACTTC	CASGLANSYEQYF
TRBV2	-	-	TRBJ2-7	TGTGCCAGCTGCCCCGATGGGGTGGTCGAGCAGTACTTC	CASCPDGVVEQYF
TRBV30	few	-	TRBJ1-4	TGTGCCTGGAGGGTCAGGGGTAGTGAAAAACTGTTTTTT	CAWRVRGSEKLFF
TRBV7-3	-	TRBD2	TRBJ2-7	TGTGCCAGCAGCTCCTCGGGGGAGGGGTACGAGCAGTACTTC	CASSSSGEGYEQYF
TRBV6-5	once	TRBD1	TRBJ1-5	TGTGCCAGCAGTTACCGACAGGGGAATCAGCCCCAGCATTTT	CASSYRQGNQPQHF
TRBV7-2	-	TRBD1	TRBJ1-1	TGTGCCAGCAGCTTCACGACAGGGGGCTTGAAGAACACTGAAGCTTTCTTT	CASSFTTGGLKNTEAFF
TRBV27	-	-	TRBJ1-3	TGTGCCAGCAGTTTCAGGAGGGAGGGAAACACCATATATTTT	CASSFRREGNTIYF
TRBV7-8	few	-	TRBJ2-3	TGTGCCAGCAGCTTAGGGGGTGCAGATACGCAGTATTTT	CASSLGGADTQYF
TRBV5-1	-	TRBD1	TRBJ1-1	TGCGCCAGCAGCCTTTCCCTTACAGGGGGCAGTACTGAAGCTTTCTTT	CASSLSLTGGSTEAFF
TRBV5-1	-	-	TRBJ2-7	TGCGCCAGCAGCTTGGCCCCCGGGATATATACGGAATACGAGCAGTACTTC	CASSLAPGIYTEYEQYF
TRBV2	-	TRBD2	TRBJ2-1	TGTGCCAGCAGTGATCGGAACCGGGCCTCCAAAGCGGGGGAGCAGTTCTTC	CASSDRNRASKAGEQFF
TRBV30	-	TRBD2	TRBJ2-5	TGTGCCTCCCGGACTAGCGGAATACAAGAGACCCAGTACTTC	CASRTSGIQETQYF
TRBV18	-	-	TRBJ1-2	TGTGCCAGCTCACCACGGACGGCTAGGGCTAACTATGGCTACACCTTC	CASSPRTARANYGYTF
TRBV7-2	-	-	TRBJ1-5	TGTGCCAGCAGCTTAGCGCTTGGGGGTGGGCCCCAGCATTTT	CASSLALGGGPQHF
TRBV7-9	few	-	TRBJ1-4	TGTGCCAGCAGTCTGGACGGGTTAGGGACTAATGAAAAACTGTTTTTT	CASSLDGLGTNEKLFF
TRBV15	once	-	TRBJ2-4	TGTGCCACCAGCAGAGATGGCAGATACAAAAACATTCAGTACTTC	CATSRDGRYKNIQYF
TRBV12-5	-	-	TRBJ1-5	TGTGCTAGTGGCCTCGGACAGACCAATCAGCCCCAGCATTTT	CASGLGQTNQPQHF
TRBV27	-	-	TRBJ2-7	TGTGCCAGCAGTTTAAGCAGGGGTTACTACGAGCAGTACTTC	CASSLSRGYYEQYF
TRBV27	-	-	TRBJ2-7	TGTGCCAGCCAAACAACTAGCAGGCACGAGCAGTACTTC	CASQTTSRHEQYF
TRBV11-2	-	TRBD2	TRBJ2-1	TGTGCCAGCAGCCCTCATTCCGGGACTAGCGGGAGTAATGAGCAGTTCTTC	CASSPHSGTSGSNEQFF
TRBV27	-	TRBD2	TRBJ2-1	TGTGCCACGCTTCGCGCTAGCGGACCCTACAATGAGCAGTTCTTC	CATLRASGPYNEQFF
TRBV6-4	-	-	TRBJ1-4	TGTGCCAGCAGTAGACAGGCAAACGGTGAAAAACTGTTTTTT	CASSRQANGEKLFF
TRBV7-3	few	-	TRBJ2-7	TGTGCCAGCAGCTTAGAGGGCAGTACCTACGAGCAGTACTTC	CASSLEGSTYEQYF
TRBV6-5	-	-	TRBJ1-1	TGTGCCGCCGCCGGGGGTGGGTTCACTGAAGCTTTCTTT	CAAAGGGFTEAFF
TRBV19	-	-	TRBJ2-6	TGTGCCAGTACGGACGGGAGCTCTGGGGCCAACGTCCTGACTTTC	CASTDGSSGANVLTF
TRBV5-1	-	-	TRBJ2-7	TGCGCCAGCACCGTGTCAGGGGCCGAGCAGTACTTC	CASTVSGAEQYF
TRBV14	-	TRBD1	TRBJ2-7	TGTGCCAGCAGCCGACAGGGCTACGAGCAGTACTTC	CASSRQGYEQYF
TRBV4-3	-	-	TRBJ2-1	TGCGCCAGCAGCCAAGGGGGAGCCTACAATGAGCAGTTCTTC	CASSQGGAYNEQFF
TRBV7-2	few	-	TRBJ1-5	TGTGCCAGCAGCTTATACGGGGGCGTCAATCAGCCCCAGCATTTT	CASSLYGGVNQPQHF
TRBV7-8	few	-	TRBJ2-1	TGTGCCAGCAGCTTCCTTGGCAATGAGCAGTTCTTC	CASSFLGNEQFF
TRBV18	once	TRBD1	TRBJ2-5	TGTGCCAGCTCACCACCGGGACAGCCTCGCCAAGAGACCCAGTACTTC	CASSPPGQPRQETQYF
TRBV2	-	-	TRBJ1-1	TGTGCCAGCACCAGACAGAACACTGAAGCTTTCTTT	CASTRQNTEAFF
TRBV11-2	-	-	TRBJ2-7	TGTGCCAGCAGCTTATCTGGCGAGCAGTACTTC	CASSLSGEQYF
TRBV7-3	few	-	TRBJ2-3	TGTGCCAGCAGCATGAGCGGGAGCACAGATACGCAGTATTTT	CASSMSGSTDTQYF
TRBV6-1	-	-	TRBJ1-2	TGTGCCAGCAGTGTGTGGACGTCGGGCTACACCTTC	CASSVWTSGYTF
TRBV6-5	-	-	TRBJ1-1	TGTGCCAGCAGTTATAGGACCGGCTGGACTTTCTTT	CASSYRTGWTFF
TRBV6-4	-	-	TRBJ2-1	TGTGCCAGCAGGGAGAATGAGCAGTTCTTC	CASRENEQFF
TRBV5-5	-	-	TRBJ1-2	TGTGCCAGCAGCTTCCGGGGCAGCGCTAACTATGGCTACACCTTC	CASSFRGSANYGYTF
TRBV9	once	-	TRBJ1-2	TGTGCCAGCAGCGTAGCAGGAGACCTTGTTGGCTACACCTTC	CASSVAGDLVGYTF
TRBV2	-	-	TRBJ1-3	TGTGCCAGCAGGGTAGGATCTGGAAACACCATATATTTT	CASRVGSGNTIYF
TRBV6-5	-	TRBD1	TRBJ1-3	TGTGCCAGCAAGGAAGCCAGGGGGCCGAGATACACCATATATTTT	CASKEARGPRYTIYF
TRBV9	-	-	TRBJ2-2	TGTGCCAGCAGCGTAGTGTCAGGAGTTGTCACCGGGGAGCTGTTTTTT	CASSVVSGVVTGELFF